Below, 19 T cell receptor beta chains from the same sample are listed, as sequenced in a study of CXCR3-negative and CXCR3-positive naive CD8 T cells. General study points: When CXCR3-positive naive cells were set against CXCR3-negative naive cells, the former had more hydrophobic TRB CDR3s.

Their antigen targets remain unknown. In preparing the TRB cDNA libraries, 5' RACE with UMI labels was used. Reprocessing the 5' RACE reads, TCRdb reports a single entry for every CDR3 protein and omits DNA. The sample features about 63,000 distinct CDR3 sequences, with around 4.8% in its top ten. Source material: naive CXCR3+ CD8+ T cells from blood. The subset here: CD45RO-CCR7+CD27+CD95- naive CD8+ T cells expressing CXCR3 (TNR3+). The receptors shown here come from a human donor in good health. Some clones in this sample may be carry-over from other donors' samples.

The gene calls are TRBV6-2 or TRBV6-3 and TRBJ2-1; TCRdb picks TRBD1, but there is no DNA to check that call. The CDR3 contains 17 residues. Germline CDR1 reads MNHEY; CDR2 reads SVGEGT. CDR3 region: CASSYSTSGGHYNEQFF.

V is TRBV19 and J is TRBJ2-1; there is no DNA to check the TCRdb D call of TRBD1. This CDR3 has 13 amino acids. CDR1 is LNHDA, CDR2 SQIVND, per germline (reference sequence). CDR3 loop: CASRTGQYNEQFF.

The rearrangement uses TRBV29-1 and TRBJ2-1; TCRdb indicates TRBD2, and absent DNA this call remains unverified. The CDR3 contains 14 residues. Per the germline V gene, CDR1 is SQVTM and CDR2 is ANQGSEA. CDR3 protein: CSVEGRGSYNEQFF.

The V gene is TRBV9, the J gene TRBJ1-5; absent DNA, TCRdb's TRBD1 call cannot be checked. Germline CDR1 and CDR2: SGDLS and YYNGEE. The CDR3 extends over 14 amino acids. CDR3 sequence reads: CASSGRDSYQPQHF. Full variable domain (outside the CDR3, taken from reference TRBV9 and TRBJ1-5): DSGVTQTPKHLITATGQRVTLRCSPRSGDLSVYWYQQSLDQGLQFLIQYYNGEERAKGNILERFSAQQFPDLHSELNLSSLELGDSALYFCASSGRDSYQPQHFGDGTRLSIL.

The J gene is TRBJ1-1, the V gene TRBV11-2. This CDR3 contains 13 residues. Germline V CDR1 and CDR2: SGHAT, FQNNGV. The CDR3 region is CASSLLGNTEAFF.

The V gene is TRBV29-1, the J gene TRBJ2-3; the TRBD2 assignment by TCRdb is unverifiable without DNA. Germline values: CDR1 SQVTM, CDR2 ANQGSEA. The CDR3 runs 16 residues. This CDR3 is CSVGLIAGGLPDTQYF.

The genes are TRBV29-1 and TRBJ2-1; lacking DNA, the TRBD1 call made by TCRdb goes unchecked. Germline CDR1 reads SQVTM; CDR2 reads ANQGSEA. The length of the CDR3 is 14 residues. The CDR3 reads CSVGGTGQYNEQFF.

V and J are TRBV7-9 and TRBJ2-5. The CDR3 consists of 15 residues. The germline V gene encodes CDR1 SEHNR and CDR2 FQNEAQ (reference sequence). This chain's CDR3 is CASSLGPDSQETQYF.

The chain uses TRBV19 and TRBJ2-2. CDR1 is LNHDA and CDR2 is SQIVND in the germline V gene (reference sequence). The CDR3 is made up of 15 amino acids. The CDR3 sequence: CASSDGVFQPWELFF.

The chain links TRBV6-2 or TRBV6-3 to TRBJ2-7; TCRdb designates TRBD1, a call that cannot be tested without DNA. Germline V lookup: CDR1 MNHEY, CDR2 SVGEGT. This CDR3 has 15 amino acids. CDR3 loop: CACSYGETASYEQYF.

This chain connects TRBV28 to TRBJ1-1. Germline-derived CDR1 and CDR2 are MDHEN and SYDVKM. The CDR3 is 15 amino acids. The chain's CDR3 is CASSLRLQGNTEAFF.

The chain couples TRBV6-2 or TRBV6-3 to TRBJ2-7; without DNA, the TCRdb call of TRBD2 cannot be checked. CDR1 MNHEY and CDR2 SVGEGT come from the germline V gene. CDR3 size: 18 residues. CDR3 loop: CASRKVGGTATISYEQYF.

The genes are TRBV29-1 and TRBJ1-1; TCRdb designates TRBD1, a call that cannot be tested without DNA. There are 14 residues in the CDR3. Per the germline V gene, CDR1 is SQVTM and CDR2 is ANQGSEA. The CDR3 protein is CSVTPTEMNTEAFF.

The CDR3 region is CSAGTNYEQYF. This sequence joins TRBV29-1 and TRBJ2-7; lacking DNA, the TRBD1 call made by TCRdb goes unchecked. This CDR3 is 11 amino acids long. Germline loops: CDR1 SQVTM, CDR2 ANQGSEA.

This chain uses TRBV5-1 with TRBJ2-1; TCRdb's D call of TRBD2 is untestable without DNA. The CDR3 extends over 16 amino acids. CDR1 and CDR2 (germline): SGHRS, YFSETQ. The CDR3 reads CASSLPLGGAKNEQFF. Based on the CDR3 plus reference TRBV5-1 and TRBJ2-1, the full variable domain is KAGVTQTPRYLIKTRGQQVTLSCSPISGHRSVSWYQQTPGQGLQFLFEYFSETQRNKGNFPGRFSGRQFSNSRSEMNVSTLELGDSALYLCASSLPLGGAKNEQFFGPGTRLTVL.

The CDR3 loop is CASSPQTAGGTDTQYF. The chain combines TRBV12-3 or TRBV12-4 with TRBJ2-3. There are 16 residues in the CDR3.

The chain carries TRBV11-3 and TRBJ2-3; TCRdb picks TRBD2, but there is no DNA to check that call. Germline V gene lookup returns CDR1 SGHNT and CDR2 YENEEA. The CDR3 has 18 amino acids. This CDR3 reads CASSSSEAGGVSTDTQYF.

The rearrangement joins TRBV7-6 to TRBJ2-7; TCRdb's assignment of TRBD1 cannot be checked, as there is no DNA. In germline, CDR1 is SGHVS, CDR2 FNYEAQ. This CDR3 is 16 amino acids long. The chain's CDR3 is CASSLAEAGFHHEQYF.

The CDR3 sequence is CASSQKFGTKNTEAFF. The chain couples TRBV11-2 to TRBJ1-1; the TRBD1 assignment by TCRdb is unverifiable without DNA. CDR3 length: 16 residues. Germline lookup yields CDR1 SGHAT and CDR2 FQNNGV.